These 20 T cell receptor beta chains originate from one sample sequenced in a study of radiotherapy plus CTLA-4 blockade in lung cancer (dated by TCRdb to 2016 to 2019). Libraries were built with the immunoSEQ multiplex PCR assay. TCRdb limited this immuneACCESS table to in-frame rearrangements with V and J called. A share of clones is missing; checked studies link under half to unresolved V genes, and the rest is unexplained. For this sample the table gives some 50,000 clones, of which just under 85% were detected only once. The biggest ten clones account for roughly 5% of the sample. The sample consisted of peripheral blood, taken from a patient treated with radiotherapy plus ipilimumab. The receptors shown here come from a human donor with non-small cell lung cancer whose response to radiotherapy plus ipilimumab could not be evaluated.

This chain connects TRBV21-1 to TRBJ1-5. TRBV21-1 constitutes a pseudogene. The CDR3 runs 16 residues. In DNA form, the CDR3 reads TGTGCCAGCAGCAAGGTCGGGGTGGGTTGCAATCAGCCCCAGCATTTT. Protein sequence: CASSKVGVGCNQPQHF.

CDR3 nucleotide sequence: TGTGCCAGTAGTATATCCTTTAGCGGAGGGAGGGGAGATACGCAGTATTTT. Encoded protein: CASSISFSGGRGDTQYF. This chain connects TRBV19 to TRBJ2-3, with 7 bases identical to TRBD2. CDR3 length: 17 residues. V shed 2 bases, J shed 5 bases, and the junction held 13 bases outside the gene matches. Germline V gene data show CDR1 as LNHDA and CDR2 as SQIVND (reference sequence).

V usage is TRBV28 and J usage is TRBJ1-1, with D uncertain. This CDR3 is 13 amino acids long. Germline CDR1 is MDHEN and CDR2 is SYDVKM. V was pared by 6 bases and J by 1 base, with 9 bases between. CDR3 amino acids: CASSLQKNTEAFF. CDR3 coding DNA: TGTGCCAGCAGCCTACAGAAGAACACTGAAGCTTTCTTT.

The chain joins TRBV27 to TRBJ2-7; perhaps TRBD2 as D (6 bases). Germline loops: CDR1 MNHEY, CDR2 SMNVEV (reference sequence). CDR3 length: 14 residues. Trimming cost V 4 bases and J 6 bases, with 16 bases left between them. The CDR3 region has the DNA TGTGCCAGCAGTTCCCCGAACGGGAGAGGCGAGCAGTACTTC. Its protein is CASSSPNGRGEQYF.

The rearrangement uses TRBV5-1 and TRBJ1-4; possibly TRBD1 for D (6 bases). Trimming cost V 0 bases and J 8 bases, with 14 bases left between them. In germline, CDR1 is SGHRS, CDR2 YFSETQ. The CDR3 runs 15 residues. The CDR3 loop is CASSLGLGADEKLFF. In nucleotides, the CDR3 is TGCGCCAGCAGCTTGGGTCTGGGGGCAGACGAAAAACTGTTTTTT.

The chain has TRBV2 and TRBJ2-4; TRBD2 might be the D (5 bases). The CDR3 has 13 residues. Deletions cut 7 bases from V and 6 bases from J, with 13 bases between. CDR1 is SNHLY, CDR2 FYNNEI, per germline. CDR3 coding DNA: TGTGCCAGCAAGCAAACGGCGGGAAACATTCAGTACTTC. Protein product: CASKQTAGNIQYF.

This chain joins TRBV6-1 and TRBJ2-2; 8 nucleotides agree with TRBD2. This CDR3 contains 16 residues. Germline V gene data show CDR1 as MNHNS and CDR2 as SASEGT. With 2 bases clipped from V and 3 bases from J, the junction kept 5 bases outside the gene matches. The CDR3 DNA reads TGTGCCAGCAGTGAAAGGGCGGGAGGACACACCGGGGAGCTGTTTTTT. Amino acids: CASSERAGGHTGELFF.

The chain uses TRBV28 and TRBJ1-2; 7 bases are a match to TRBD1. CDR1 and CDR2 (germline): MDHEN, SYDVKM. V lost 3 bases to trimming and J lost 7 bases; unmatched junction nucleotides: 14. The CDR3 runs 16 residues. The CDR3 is CASSFGQDPQIGGYTF. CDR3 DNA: TGTGCCAGCAGTTTCGGACAGGACCCCCAGATCGGTGGCTACACCTTC.

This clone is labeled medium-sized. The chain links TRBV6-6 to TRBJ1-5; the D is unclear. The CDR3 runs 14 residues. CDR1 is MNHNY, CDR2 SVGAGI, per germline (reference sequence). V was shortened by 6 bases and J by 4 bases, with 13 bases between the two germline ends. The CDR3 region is CASRPDTPNQPQHF. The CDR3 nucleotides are TGTGCCAGCAGACCAGACACCCCTAATCAGCCCCAGCATTTT.

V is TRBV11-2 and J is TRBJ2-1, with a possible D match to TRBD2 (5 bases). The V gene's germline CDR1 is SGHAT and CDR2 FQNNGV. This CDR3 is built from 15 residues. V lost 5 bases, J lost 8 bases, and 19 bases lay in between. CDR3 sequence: CASSRLSDWVYEQFF. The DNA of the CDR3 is TGTGCCAGCAGCCGACTCTCGGACTGGGTTTATGAGCAGTTCTTC.

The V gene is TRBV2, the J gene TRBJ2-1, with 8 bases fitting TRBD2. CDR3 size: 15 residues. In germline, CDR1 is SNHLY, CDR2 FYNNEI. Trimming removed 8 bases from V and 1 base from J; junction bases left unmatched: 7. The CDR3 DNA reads TGTGCCAGCGCCTTTAGCGGGATGTCCTACAATGAGCAGTTCTTC. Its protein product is CASAFSGMSYNEQFF.

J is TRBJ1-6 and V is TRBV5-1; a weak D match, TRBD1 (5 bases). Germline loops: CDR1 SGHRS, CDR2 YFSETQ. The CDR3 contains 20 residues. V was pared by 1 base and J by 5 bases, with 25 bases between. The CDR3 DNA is TGCGCCAGCAGCTTGCTACCCCGGGACCGAACCCGGGGGGATAATTCACCCCTCCACTTT. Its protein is CASSLLPRDRTRGDNSPLHF.

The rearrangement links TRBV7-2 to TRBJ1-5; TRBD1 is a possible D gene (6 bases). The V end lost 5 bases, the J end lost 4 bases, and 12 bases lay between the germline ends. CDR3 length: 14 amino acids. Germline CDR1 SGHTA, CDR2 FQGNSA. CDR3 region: CASSPGQTNQPQHF. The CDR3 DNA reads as TGTGCCAGCAGCCCCGGACAGACAAATCAGCCCCAGCATTTT.

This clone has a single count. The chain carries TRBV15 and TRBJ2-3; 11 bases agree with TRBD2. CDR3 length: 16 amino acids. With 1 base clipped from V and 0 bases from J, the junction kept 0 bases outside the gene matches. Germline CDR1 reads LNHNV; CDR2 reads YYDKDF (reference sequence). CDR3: CATSRGTSGSTDTQYF. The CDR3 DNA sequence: TGTGCCACCAGCAGAGGGACTAGCGGGAGCACAGATACGCAGTATTTT.

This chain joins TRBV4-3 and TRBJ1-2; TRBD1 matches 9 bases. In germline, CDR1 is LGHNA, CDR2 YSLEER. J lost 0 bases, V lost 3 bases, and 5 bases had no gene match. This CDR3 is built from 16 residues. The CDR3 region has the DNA TGCGCCAGCAGCCACCTGGGACAGGGATCTAACTATGGCTACACCTTC. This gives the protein CASSHLGQGSNYGYTF.

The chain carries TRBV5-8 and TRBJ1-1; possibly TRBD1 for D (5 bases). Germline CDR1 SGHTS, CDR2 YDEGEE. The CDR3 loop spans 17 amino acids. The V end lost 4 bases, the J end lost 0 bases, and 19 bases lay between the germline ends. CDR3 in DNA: TGTGCCAGCAGCCCTATCCAAAGACAGATGGTGAACACTGAAGCTTTCTTT. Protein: CASSPIQRQMVNTEAFF.

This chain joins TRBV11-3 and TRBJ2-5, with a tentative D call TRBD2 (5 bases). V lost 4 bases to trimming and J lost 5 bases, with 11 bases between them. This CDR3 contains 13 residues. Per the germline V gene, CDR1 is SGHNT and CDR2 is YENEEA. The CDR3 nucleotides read TGTGCCAGCAGCTCGTGGAGAGGGGAGACCCAGTACTTC. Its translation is CASSSWRGETQYF.

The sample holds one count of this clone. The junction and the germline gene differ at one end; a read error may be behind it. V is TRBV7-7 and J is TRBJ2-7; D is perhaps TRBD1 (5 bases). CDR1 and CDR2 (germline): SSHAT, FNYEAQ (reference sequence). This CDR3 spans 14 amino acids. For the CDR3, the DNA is TGTGCTAGCAGCTTAGGCCAGGGCCACTACGAGCAGTACTTC. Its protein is CASSLGQGHYEQYF. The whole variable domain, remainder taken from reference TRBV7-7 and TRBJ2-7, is GAGVSQSPRYKVTKRGQDVTLRCDPISSHATLYWYQQALGQGPEFLTYFNYEAQPDKSGLPSDRFSAERPEGSISTLTIQRTEQRDSAMYRCASSLGQGHYEQYFGPGTRLTVT.

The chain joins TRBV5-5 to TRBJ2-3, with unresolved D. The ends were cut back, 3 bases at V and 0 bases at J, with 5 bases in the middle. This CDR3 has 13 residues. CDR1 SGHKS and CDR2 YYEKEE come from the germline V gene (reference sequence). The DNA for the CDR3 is TGTGCCAGCAGCTACTCAAGCACAGATACGCAGTATTTT. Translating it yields CASSYSSTDTQYF.

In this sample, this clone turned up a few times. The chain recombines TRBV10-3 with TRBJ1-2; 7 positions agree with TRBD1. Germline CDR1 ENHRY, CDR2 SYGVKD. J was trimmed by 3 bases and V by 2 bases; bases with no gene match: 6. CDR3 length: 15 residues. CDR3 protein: CAISEETGWHYGYTF. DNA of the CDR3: TGTGCCATCAGTGAGGAGACAGGGTGGCACTATGGCTACACCTTC.